The 13 T cell receptor beta chains in this list originate from one sample, sequenced in a study of blood T cell repertoires in COVID-19. Produced via immunoSEQ multiplex PCR; TCRdb's table is partial and in-frame only. Of roughly 49,000 clones in the sample, 84% are singletons; the top ten hold 4% to 5.5%. The sample consisted of peripheral blood. The receptors originated from a man over 45 with active COVID-19.

The rearrangement joins TRBV6-6 to TRBJ2-3, with TRBD1 matching over 8 bases. The CDR3 sequence is 15 residues long. Unmatched junction bases numbered 10, after V lost 10 bases and J lost 1 base. Per germline, CDR1 MNHNY and CDR2 SVGAGI (reference sequence). The CDR3 nucleotides are TGTGCCACCCACCGGACAGGGCCGCGCACAGATACGCAGTATTTT. Translating gives CATHRTGPRTDTQYF.

The sample holds one count of this clone. This rearrangement joins TRBV19 to TRBJ1-1; D possibly corresponds to TRBD1 (6 bases). Trimming took 4 bases from V and 0 from J, leaving 12 bases between them. The V gene's germline CDR1 is LNHDA and CDR2 SQIVND (reference sequence). The CDR3 spans 15 residues. CDR3 protein: CASSTRQEMNTEAFF. CDR3 sequence (DNA): TGTGCCAGTAGTACGAGACAGGAGATGAACACTGAAGCTTTCTTT.

The chain carries TRBV12-3 or TRBV12-4 and TRBJ1-5; no reliable D call. The CDR3 has 12 residues. With 7 bases removed from V and 6 bases from J, the gap between germline ends came to 10 bases. The CDR3 DNA sequence: TGTGCCAGCACCAGAGGGAGTCAGCCCCAGCATTTT. Translation gives CASTRGSQPQHF.

V gene TRBV5-1 combines with J gene TRBJ2-3, with D possibly being TRBD1 (7 bases). Looked up from germline, CDR1 is SGHRS and CDR2 is YFSETQ. The germline V and J ends were trimmed by 2 bases and 3 bases, with 13 bases remaining between them. This CDR3 spans 15 amino acids. The DNA of the CDR3 is TGCGCCAGCAGCTTCAGCAGGGGGGTGACAGATACGCAGTATTTT. Its translation is CASSFSRGVTDTQYF.

This rearrangement joins TRBV9 to TRBJ1-2; tentatively, D is TRBD1 (6 bases). CDR1 is SGDLS, CDR2 YYNGEE, per germline. V lost 4 bases to trimming and J lost 5 bases, with 24 bases between them. The CDR3 spans 17 residues. CDR3 amino acids: CASSPRGGAHSDYGYTF. The CDR3 DNA follows: TGTGCCAGCAGCCCCCGTGGGGGGGCCCATTCCGATTATGGCTACACCTTC.

This clone turned up a few times. The chain couples TRBV18 to TRBJ2-2; 8 bases map to TRBD1. The CDR3 is 15 residues long. V lost 5 bases, J lost 6 bases, and 8 bases stayed unmatched. Germline lookup yields CDR1 KGHSH and CDR2 LQKENI. In DNA form, the CDR3 reads TGTGCCAGCTCATTATCCGGGACAGGATCCGGGGAGCTGTTTTTT. It specifies CASSLSGTGSGELFF. Supplemented by reference TRBV18 and TRBJ2-2, the full variable domain reads NAGVMQNPRHLVRRRGQEARLRCSPMKGHSHVYWYRQLPEEGLKFMVYLQKENIIDESGMPKERFSAEFPKEGPSILRIQQVVRGDSAAYFCASSLSGTGSGELFFGEGSRLTVL.

This chain connects TRBV18 to TRBJ2-7; 9 bases line up with TRBD1. The germline CDR1 and CDR2 sequences are KGHSH and LQKENI. The CDR3 totals 14 residues. The junction had 9 bases not matched to a gene; V was cut back by 5 bases and J by 7 bases. The CDR3 sequence is CASSDRDRVYEQYF. The DNA for the CDR3 is TGTGCCAGCTCAGACCGGGACAGGGTTTATGAGCAGTACTTC.

V is TRBV18 and J is TRBJ1-4, with D possibly TRBD1 on 5 matching bases. V was cut by 5 bases and J by 0 bases, with 13 bases left in between. Germline V gives CDR1 KGHSH, CDR2 LQKENI. The CDR3 loop spans 16 amino acids. The DNA for the CDR3 is TGTGCCAGCTCAAGCCAGGGCCTCGCAACTAATGAAAAACTGTTTTTT. This sequence encodes CASSSQGLATNEKLFF.

The chain has TRBV20-1 and TRBJ2-5, with D perhaps matching TRBD2 (7 bases). Trimming left V 3 bases short and J 1 base short, with 12 bases between. The CDR3 loop spans 14 amino acids. Germline V gene sequence: CDR1 DFQATT, CDR2 SNEGSKA (reference sequence). CDR3 bases: TGCAGTGCTAGTGATGCGGGGGCCCAAGAGACCCAGTACTTC. Protein: CSASDAGAQETQYF.

The V gene is TRBV4-1, the J gene TRBJ2-2; D gene unclear. V dropped 4 bases and J dropped 6 bases, with 15 bases sitting between them. This CDR3 has 15 amino acids. Germline values: CDR1 MGHRA, CDR2 YSYEKL. The CDR3 region has the DNA TGCGCCAGCAGCCCGAATGAGGTTCATCCCGGGGAGCTGTTTTTT. Its protein product is CASSPNEVHPGELFF.

As DNA, the CDR3 is TGTGCCAGTAGACTCGACAGGGCCCCCTACAATGAGCAGTTCTTC. Its protein product is CASRLDRAPYNEQFF. The chain uses TRBV19 and TRBJ2-1; 7 bases line up with TRBD1. The V gene end was trimmed by 6 bases and the J gene end by 2 bases; junction bases not matched to a gene: 7. Germline V gene sequence: CDR1 LNHDA, CDR2 SQIVND (reference sequence). CDR3 size: 15 residues.

The CDR3 nucleotides read TGTGCCAGCAGAACGAGCGGGGTGGGCACAGATACGCAGTATTTT. Translated, it gives CASRTSGVGTDTQYF. This sequence joins TRBV6-6 and TRBJ2-3; 7 bases match TRBD2. Losses at the gene ends were 6 bases for V and 1 base for J; bases not matched to a gene: 7. The CDR3 contains 15 residues. Germline CDR1 and CDR2: MNHNY and SVGAGI (reference sequence).

The chain employs TRBV18 and TRBJ1-2, with 8 bases lining up with TRBD1. Trimming removed 1 base from V and 8 bases from J; junction bases left unmatched: 9. The CDR3 extends over 15 amino acids. Germline V CDR1 and CDR2: KGHSH, LQKENI. The CDR3 protein is CASSPLQAGGRGYTF. CDR3 bases: TGTGCCAGCTCACCACTTCAGGCAGGGGGCAGGGGCTACACCTTC. The variable domain in full, completed from reference TRBV18 and TRBJ1-2, reads NAGVMQNPRHLVRRRGQEARLRCSPMKGHSHVYWYRQLPEEGLKFMVYLQKENIIDESGMPKERFSAEFPKEGPSILRIQQVVRGDSAAYFCASSPLQAGGRGYTFGSGTRLTVV.